This entry lists 2 T cell receptor beta chains sequenced from one sample in a study of regulatory T cells in long-lasting Graves disease. In building TCR beta libraries, iRepertoire HTBI primers were used together with Arm-PCR of CDR3 regions. Via MiXCR, TCRdb re-called the multiplex PCR reads, giving one row per CDR3 protein. The table has fewer than 650,000 distinct CDR3 sequences, 15% to 20% seen once; the top ten hold about 11%. Time point specified: newly diagnosed GD, antithyroid drugs for less than 3 months. Construction of the TCR library relied on RNA isolated from PBMCs. The sample also formed part of further work on T cells in Graves' hyperthyroidism and ophthalmopathy.

The sample here was peripheral blood mononuclear cells (PBMCs), taken at new diagnosis, from a patient treated with antithyroid drugs. These receptors came from a man between 18 and 29 years old with Graves disease.

This chain links TRBV18 with TRBJ2-5, with D perhaps matching TRBD1 or TRBD2 (6 bases each). CDR3 length: 15 amino acids. The V end was cut by 1 base, the J end by 4 bases, with 13 bases between. Germline V gene lookup returns CDR1 KGHSH and CDR2 LQKENI. The CDR3, as DNA: TGTGCCAGCTCACCACGCCAACAGGGAGGAGAGACCCAGTACTTC. Protein product: CASSPRQQGGETQYF.

This clonotype came up many times. This rearrangement joins TRBV28 to TRBJ2-7; D is unclear. The V gene's germline CDR1 is MDHEN and CDR2 SYDVKM. The CDR3 runs 12 residues. V shed 5 bases and J shed 4 bases, with 9 bases lying between them. The CDR3 nucleotides read TGTGCCAGCAGTCCTGGCAAATACGAGCAGTACTTC. This gives the protein CASSPGKYEQYF.